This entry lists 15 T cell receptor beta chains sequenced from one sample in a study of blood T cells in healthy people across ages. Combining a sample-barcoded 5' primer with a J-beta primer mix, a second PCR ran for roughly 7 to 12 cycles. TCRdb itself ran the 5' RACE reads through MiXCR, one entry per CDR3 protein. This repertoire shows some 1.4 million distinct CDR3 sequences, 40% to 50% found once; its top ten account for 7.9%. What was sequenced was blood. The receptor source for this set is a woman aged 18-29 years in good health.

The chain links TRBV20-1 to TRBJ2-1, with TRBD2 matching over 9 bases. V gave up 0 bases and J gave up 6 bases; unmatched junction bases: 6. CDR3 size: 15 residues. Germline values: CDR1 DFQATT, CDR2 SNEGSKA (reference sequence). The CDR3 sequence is CSAREASGDANEQFF. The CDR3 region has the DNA TGCAGTGCTAGAGAGGCTAGCGGGGACGCCAATGAGCAGTTCTTC.

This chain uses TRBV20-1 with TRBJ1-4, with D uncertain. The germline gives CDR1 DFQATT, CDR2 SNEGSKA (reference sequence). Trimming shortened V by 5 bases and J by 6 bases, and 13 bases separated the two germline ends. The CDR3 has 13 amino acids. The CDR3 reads CSAGPGKDEKLFF. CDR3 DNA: TGCAGTGCTGGCCCCGGGAAAGATGAAAAACTGTTTTTT.

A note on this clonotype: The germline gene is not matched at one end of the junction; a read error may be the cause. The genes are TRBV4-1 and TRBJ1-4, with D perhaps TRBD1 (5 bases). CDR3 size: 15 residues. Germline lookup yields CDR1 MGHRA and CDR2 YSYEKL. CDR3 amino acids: CTSSQEQGWREKLFF. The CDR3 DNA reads TGCACCAGCAGCCAAGAGCAGGGATGGCGCGAAAAACTGTTTTTT.

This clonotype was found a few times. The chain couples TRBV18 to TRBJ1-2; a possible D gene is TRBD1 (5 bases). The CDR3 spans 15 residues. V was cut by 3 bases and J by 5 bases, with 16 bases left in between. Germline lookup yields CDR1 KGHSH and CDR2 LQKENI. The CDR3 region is CASSPTAGLEYGYTF. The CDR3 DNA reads TGTGCCAGCTCACCGACCGCGGGACTGGAGTATGGCTACACCTTC.

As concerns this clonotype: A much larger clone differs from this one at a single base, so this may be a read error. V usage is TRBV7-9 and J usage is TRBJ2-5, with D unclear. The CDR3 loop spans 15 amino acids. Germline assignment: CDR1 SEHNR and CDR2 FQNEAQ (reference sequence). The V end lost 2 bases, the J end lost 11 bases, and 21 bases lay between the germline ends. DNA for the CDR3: TGTGCCAGCAGCTTATCGGGCGCCGTCACGAATGAGCAGTACTTC. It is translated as CASSLSGAVTNEQYF.

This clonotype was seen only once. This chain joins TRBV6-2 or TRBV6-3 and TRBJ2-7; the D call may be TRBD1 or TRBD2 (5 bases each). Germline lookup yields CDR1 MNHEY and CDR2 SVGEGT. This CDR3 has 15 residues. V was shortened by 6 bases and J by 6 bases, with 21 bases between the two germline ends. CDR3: CASSSGASRSGEQYF. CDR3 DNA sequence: TGTGCCAGCAGCTCCGGGGCCTCTCGCTCCGGCGAGCAGTACTTC.

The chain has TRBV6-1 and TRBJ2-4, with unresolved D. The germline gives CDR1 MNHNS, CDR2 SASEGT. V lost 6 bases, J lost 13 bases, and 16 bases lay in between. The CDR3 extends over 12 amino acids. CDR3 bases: TGTGCCAGCAGCGGCTTGGGGTATGAGCAGTACTTC. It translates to CASSGLGYEQYF.

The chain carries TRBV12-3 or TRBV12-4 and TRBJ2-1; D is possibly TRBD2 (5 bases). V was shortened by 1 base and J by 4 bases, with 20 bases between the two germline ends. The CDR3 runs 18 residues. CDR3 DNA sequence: TGTGCCAGCAGTTTAGAAGTAGGCGGAGAGCGGCTATACAATGAGCAGTTCTTC. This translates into CASSLEVGGERLYNEQFF.

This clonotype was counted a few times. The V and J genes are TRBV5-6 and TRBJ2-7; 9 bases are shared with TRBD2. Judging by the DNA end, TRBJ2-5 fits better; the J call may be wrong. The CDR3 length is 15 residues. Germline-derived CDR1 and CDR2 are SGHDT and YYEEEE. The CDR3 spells CASSFISGGGETQYF. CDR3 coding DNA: TGTGCCAGCAGCTTCATTAGCGGGGGAGGAGAGACCCAGTACTTC.

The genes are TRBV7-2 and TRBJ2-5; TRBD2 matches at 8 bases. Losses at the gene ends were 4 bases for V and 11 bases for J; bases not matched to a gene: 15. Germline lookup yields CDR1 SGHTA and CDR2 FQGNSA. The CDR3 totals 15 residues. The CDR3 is CASSSAVAGPREQYF. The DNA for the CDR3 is TGTGCCAGCAGCTCAGCGGTAGCGGGACCGAGGGAGCAGTACTTC.

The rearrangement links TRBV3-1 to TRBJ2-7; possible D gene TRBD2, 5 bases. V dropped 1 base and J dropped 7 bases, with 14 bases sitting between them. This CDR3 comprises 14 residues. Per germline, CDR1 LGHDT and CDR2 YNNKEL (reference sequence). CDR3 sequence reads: CASSQVPASSEQYF. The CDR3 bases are TGTGCCAGCAGCCAAGTTCCGGCTAGCTCAGAGCAGTACTTC.

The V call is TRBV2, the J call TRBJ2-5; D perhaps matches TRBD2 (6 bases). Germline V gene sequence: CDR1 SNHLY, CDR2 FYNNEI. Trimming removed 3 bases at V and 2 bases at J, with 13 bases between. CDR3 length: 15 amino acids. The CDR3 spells CASSEGSAGQETQYF. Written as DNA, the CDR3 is TGTGCCAGCAGTGAGGGGTCGGCGGGGCAAGAGACCCAGTACTTC.

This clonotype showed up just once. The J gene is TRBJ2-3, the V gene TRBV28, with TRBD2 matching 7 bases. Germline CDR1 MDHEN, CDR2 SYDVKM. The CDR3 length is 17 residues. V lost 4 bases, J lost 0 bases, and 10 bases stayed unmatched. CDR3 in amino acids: CASSSLRRGESTDTQYF. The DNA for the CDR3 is TGTGCCAGCAGTTCTCTCAGACGGGGGGAAAGCACAGATACGCAGTATTTT.

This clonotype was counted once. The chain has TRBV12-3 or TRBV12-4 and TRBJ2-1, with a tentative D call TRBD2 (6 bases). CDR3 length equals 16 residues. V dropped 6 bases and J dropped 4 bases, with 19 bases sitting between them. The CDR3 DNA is TGTGCCAGCAGCCCTAGGAAGCCAGGGAGGTACAATGAGCAGTTCTTC. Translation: CASSPRKPGRYNEQFF.

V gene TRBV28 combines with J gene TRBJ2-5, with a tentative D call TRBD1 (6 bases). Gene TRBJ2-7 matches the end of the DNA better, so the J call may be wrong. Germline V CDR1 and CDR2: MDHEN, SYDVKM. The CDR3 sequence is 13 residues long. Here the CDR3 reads CASSDSVRGEQYF. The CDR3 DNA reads TGTGCCAGCAGTGACTCCGTCAGGGGCGAGCAGTACTTC.